This entry lists 28 T cell receptor beta chains sequenced from one sample in a study of patients and donors after allogeneic stem cell transplantation. Using its own MiXCR run on the RT-PCR reads, TCRdb lists one record per CDR3 protein. The data contain roughly 880,000 distinct CDR3 sequences, roughly 18% of them singletons. Material for sequencing was blood, either unsorted or a sorted T cell fraction (not recorded which). All receptors derive from a human donor who was either an allogeneic HSCT recipient or a stem cell or donor lymphocyte infusion donor (not recorded which). It is not recorded whose cells these are; they may come from a transplant donor.

The rearrangement uses TRBV12-3 or TRBV12-4 and TRBJ2-7; possibly TRBD2 for D (5 bases). This CDR3 has 14 amino acids. Trimming left V 4 bases short and J 0 bases short, with 10 bases between. The DNA of the CDR3 is TGTGCCAGCAGTTCCCGGGATTTCTCCTACGAGCAGTACTTC. Its protein product is CASSSRDFSYEQYF.

This clonotype has more than one count but fewer than ten. The chain couples TRBV20-1 to TRBJ1-5; D not certain. V shed 4 bases and J shed 4 bases, with 8 bases lying between them. The germline gives CDR1 DFQATT, CDR2 SNEGSKA (reference sequence). CDR3 length: 12 amino acids. The CDR3 protein is CSATESNQPQHF. DNA of the CDR3: TGCAGTGCTACCGAATCGAATCAGCCCCAGCATTTT.

The chain is built from TRBV6-2 or TRBV6-3 and TRBJ1-6; 11 bases are shared with TRBD1. Germline lookup yields CDR1 MNHEY and CDR2 SVGEGT. Losses at the gene ends were 4 bases for V and 10 bases for J; bases not matched to a gene: 9. The CDR3 contains 16 residues. CDR3 bases: TGTGCCAGCAGTTCCGGGACAGGGGGATTCTGGTCACCCCTCCACTTT. This codes for CASSSGTGGFWSPLHF.

This clonotype was counted between two and nine times. This chain uses TRBV4-2 with TRBJ2-3, with TRBD2 identical over 13 bases. This CDR3 contains 17 residues. Trimming cost V 3 bases and J 1 base; bases outside gene matches: 4. Per the germline V gene, CDR1 is LGHNA and CDR2 is YNFKEQ. For the CDR3, the DNA is TGTGCCAGCAGCCAGGAGGGACTAGCGGGACGCACAGATACGCAGTATTTT. Its protein is CASSQEGLAGRTDTQYF.

This clonotype was seen only a few times. CDR3 in amino acids: CASTRSGEQYF. The DNA of the CDR3 is TGTGCCAGCACCCGGTCGGGGGAGCAGTACTTC. The chain joins TRBV6-2 or TRBV6-3 to TRBJ2-7, with D possibly being TRBD2 (5 bases). V shed 7 bases and J shed 7 bases, with 11 bases lying between them. In germline, CDR1 is MNHEY, CDR2 SVGEGT. This CDR3 spans 11 amino acids.

This clonotype has a handful of counts. The genes are TRBV2 and TRBJ2-5; TRBD2 aligns across 10 bases. With 4 bases clipped from V and 4 bases from J, the junction kept 0 bases outside the gene matches. CDR1 SNHLY and CDR2 FYNNEI come from the germline V gene. This CDR3 is built from 13 residues. CDR3 nucleotide sequence: TGTGCCAGCAGTGGACTAGCGGGAGAGACCCAGTACTTC. The encoded protein is CASSGLAGETQYF.

The J gene is TRBJ2-1, the V gene TRBV9, with TRBD1 as a possible D gene (5 bases). Germline lookup yields CDR1 SGDLS and CDR2 YYNGEE. V was cut by 0 bases and J by 10 bases, with 14 bases left in between. The CDR3 contains 14 residues. The CDR3 sequence is CASSVAGAVDEQFF. DNA of the CDR3: TGTGCCAGCAGCGTAGCTGGGGCGGTGGACGAGCAGTTCTTC.

This clonotype has at least ten counts. The J gene is TRBJ2-3, the V gene TRBV6-2 or TRBV6-3; D unresolved. The V end was cut by 0 bases, the J end by 2 bases, with 12 bases between. This CDR3 contains 16 residues. CDR1 and CDR2 (germline): MNHEY, SVGEGT. The DNA for the CDR3 is TGTGCCAGCAGTTACTCGACGGGCAGGTCCACAGATACGCAGTATTTT. It is translated as CASSYSTGRSTDTQYF.

This clonotype was found a few times. The V and J genes are TRBV7-8 and TRBJ1-5; D is unclear. V lost 5 bases and J lost 6, with 23 bases in between. Germline V lookup: CDR1 SGHVS, CDR2 FQNEAQ. CDR3 length: 17 amino acids. DNA for the CDR3: TGTGCCAGCAGCGACAATAGGCGGGTCGGAAAGGGTCAGCCCCAGCATTTT. Translating gives CASSDNRRVGKGQPQHF.

This clonotype was seen only once. At one boundary the junction diverges from the germline segment, which might be a read error. The rearrangement joins TRBV5-6 to TRBJ2-1, with D hard to call. This CDR3 spans 15 amino acids. Looked up from germline, CDR1 is SGHDT and CDR2 is YYEEEE. The DNA of the CDR3 is TGTGCCTGCAGCTTGCGGCTGAGCTCCTACAATGAGCAGTTCTTC. It is translated as CACSLRLSSYNEQFF.

V usage is TRBV28 and J usage is TRBJ2-3; TRBD2 is a possible D gene (5 bases). Per germline, CDR1 MDHEN and CDR2 SYDVKM. The CDR3 length is 12 residues. The V end was cut by 4 bases, the J end by 6 bases, with 8 bases between. The CDR3 spells CASSSWEDTQYF. For the CDR3, the DNA is TGTGCCAGCAGTTCCTGGGAGGATACGCAGTATTTT. The variable domain in full, completed from reference TRBV28 and TRBJ2-3, reads DVKVTQSSRYLVKRTGEKVFLECVQDMDHENMFWYRQDPGLGLRLIYFSYDVKMKEKGDIPEGYSVSREKKERFSLILESASTNQTSMYLCASSSWEDTQYFGPGTRLTVL.

As to this clonotype: At one end, the junction sequence differs from germline, possibly due to a read error. The rearrangement joins TRBV24-1 to TRBJ2-1; either TRBD1 or TRBD2 may fit D (5 bases each). The CDR3 length is 14 residues. Germline values: CDR1 KGHDR, CDR2 SFDVKD. The CDR3 loop reads CASSDMKGRNEQFF. The CDR3, as DNA: TGTGCCTCCAGTGACATGAAGGGGAGAAATGAGCAGTTCTTC.

The chain is built from TRBV12-3 or TRBV12-4 and TRBJ2-7, with 9 bases aligning to TRBD1. Trimming took 5 bases from V and 2 from J; bases not matched to a gene: 10. This CDR3 is built from 16 residues. CDR3 sequence: CASSRRQGVVPYEQYF. The CDR3, as DNA: TGTGCCAGCAGTCGGCGACAGGGGGTAGTCCCCTACGAGCAGTACTTC.

About this clonotype: The junction does not match germline at one end; this may be a read error. The chain employs TRBV18 and TRBJ2-3; weak D call: TRBD1 (5 bases). Germline CDR1 is KGHSH and CDR2 is LQKENI. This CDR3 contains 12 residues. The CDR3 nucleotides read TGTGCCAGCTCACCACCGGATATCCAGGGCTTCTTT. Its translation: CASSPPDIQGFF.

The chain uses TRBV3-1 and TRBJ1-2, with D perhaps matching TRBD1 (6 bases). The CDR3 runs 14 residues. The V and J ends lost 3 bases and 8 bases respectively, with 16 bases between them. Germline V lookup: CDR1 LGHDT, CDR2 YNNKEL (reference sequence). The CDR3 protein is CASSHLGQVSGYTF. CDR3 bases: TGTGCCAGCAGCCACTTGGGACAAGTATCCGGCTACACCTTC.

The chain employs TRBV12-3 or TRBV12-4 and TRBJ2-7; the match to TRBD2 covers 11 bases. V lost 1 base to trimming and J lost 1 base; unmatched junction nucleotides: 3. The CDR3 is made up of 16 amino acids. The CDR3, as DNA: TGTGCCAGCAGTTTAGGGGGACTAGCGGAGTCCTACGAGCAGTACTTC. Translation: CASSLGGLAESYEQYF.

This clonotype was seen only once. V usage is TRBV30 and J usage is TRBJ2-2; tentatively, D is TRBD2 (7 bases). The CDR3 spans 15 residues. Germline CDR1 reads GTSNPN; CDR2 reads SVGIG (reference sequence). V was pared by 5 bases and J by 7 bases, with 20 bases between. CDR3 loop: CAWRWGGGKVGELFF. The CDR3 DNA follows: TGTGCCTGGCGCTGGGGGGGGGGCAAGGTCGGGGAGCTGTTTTTT.

V and J are TRBV25-1 and TRBJ1-5; 8 bases fit TRBD1. The CDR3 is made up of 16 amino acids. V was pared by 4 bases and J by 5 bases, with 10 bases of the junction left unmatched. Germline CDR1 and CDR2: MGHDK and SYGVNS. CDR3 sequence reads: CASSGSAGTGDQPQHF. The CDR3 nucleotides read TGTGCCAGCAGTGGGTCGGCGGGGACAGGAGATCAGCCCCAGCATTTT.

This clonotype was detected ten times or more. The V gene is TRBV12-3 or TRBV12-4, the J gene TRBJ2-2, with D possibly matching TRBD2 (6 bases). V was pared by 4 bases and J by 4 bases, with 10 bases between. This CDR3 has 14 residues. In nucleotides, the CDR3 is TGTGCCAGCAGTTGGCAGGGACTCACCGGGGAGCTGTTTTTT. Translating it yields CASSWQGLTGELFF.

A few counts support this clonotype. The chain is built from TRBV12-3 or TRBV12-4 and TRBJ1-1; tentatively, D is TRBD1 (5 bases). V was cut by 5 bases and J by 6 bases, with 16 bases left in between. The length of the CDR3 is 14 residues. The CDR3 DNA follows: TGTGCCAGCAGTCACAGGACCCCTTTCGCTGAAGCTTTCTTT. Its protein is CASSHRTPFAEAFF.

The chain couples TRBV7-2 to TRBJ2-7, with D tentatively TRBD1 (6 bases). Germline CDR1 and CDR2: SGHTA and FQGNSA. The V end was cut by 4 bases, the J end by 5 bases, with 18 bases between. CDR3 size: 15 residues. In DNA, the CDR3 is TGTGCCAGCAGCTCCGCCTTTGTGACAGGAGACGAGCAGTACTTC. Translating gives CASSSAFVTGDEQYF.

The V call is TRBV7-6, the J call TRBJ2-7, with 7 bases that match TRBD2. CDR1 is SGHVS, CDR2 FNYEAQ, per germline. Losses at the gene ends were 1 base for V and 2 bases for J; bases not matched to a gene: 14. This CDR3 region has 18 residues. CDR3 nucleotides: TGTGCCAGCAGCTTAGGAACGACTGGGGAGGGGAATCCCTACGAGCAGTACTTC. Translated, it gives CASSLGTTGEGNPYEQYF.

This clonotype was detected only a few times. The V and J genes are TRBV5-1 and TRBJ2-1; D ambiguous. Germline V gene lookup returns CDR1 SGHRS and CDR2 YFSETQ. This CDR3 is built from 15 residues. Deletions cut 6 bases from V and 2 bases from J, with 15 bases between. CDR3 in amino acids: CASKITTRTYNEQFF. CDR3 sequence (DNA): TGCGCCAGCAAGATAACAACGAGGACCTACAATGAGCAGTTCTTC.

This clonotype was seen a few times. The chain has TRBV5-1 and TRBJ2-3, with D hard to call. V lost 3 bases to trimming and J lost 1 base, with 12 bases between them. The germline V gene encodes CDR1 SGHRS and CDR2 YFSETQ. The CDR3 totals 15 residues. The CDR3 loop is CASSSPLTGTDTQYF. The DNA of the CDR3 is TGCGCCAGCAGCTCCCCGCTAACGGGCACAGATACGCAGTATTTT.

CDR3 amino acids: CASSGGTVTYNEQFF. The CDR3, as DNA: TGTGCCAGCAGTGGTGGGACAGTAACTTACAATGAGCAGTTCTTC. This sequence joins TRBV2 and TRBJ2-1; 7 positions agree with TRBD1. Germline V lookup: CDR1 SNHLY, CDR2 FYNNEI. The trim removed 4 bases at V and 4 bases at J, leaving 7 bases unmatched. This CDR3 is built from 15 residues.

This clonotype occurred a few times. This chain links TRBV12-3 or TRBV12-4 with TRBJ2-3; D gene uncertain. This CDR3 is 14 amino acids long. V was trimmed by 7 bases and J by 0 bases, leaving 11 bases between them. The CDR3 loop reads CASNLLGSTDTQYF. The CDR3 region has the DNA TGTGCCAGCAACCTCTTGGGCAGCACAGATACGCAGTATTTT.

This clonotype appeared many times. J is TRBJ2-1 and V is TRBV5-1; 7 nucleotides line up with TRBD1. Germline loops: CDR1 SGHRS, CDR2 YFSETQ. Trimming at V came to 3 bases and at J to 7 bases, leaving 4 bases not matched to a gene. The CDR3 loop spans 13 amino acids. CDR3 in amino acids: CASSYDRANEQFF. CDR3 nucleotides: TGCGCCAGCAGCTACGACAGGGCGAATGAGCAGTTCTTC. Complete variable domain (other parts from reference TRBV5-1 and TRBJ2-1): KAGVTQTPRYLIKTRGQQVTLSCSPISGHRSVSWYQQTPGQGLQFLFEYFSETQRNKGNFPGRFSGRQFSNSRSEMNVSTLELGDSALYLCASSYDRANEQFFGPGTRLTVL.

This clonotype was picked up a small number of times. The gene calls are TRBV6-4 and TRBJ1-2, with 7 bases aligning to TRBD1. V gave up 6 bases and J gave up 8 bases; unmatched junction bases: 12. In germline, CDR1 is MRHNA, CDR2 SNTAGT. The CDR3 spans 14 residues. Here the CDR3 DNA reads TGTGCCAGCAGGGCCGACAGGGCCGCTGGGGGCTACACCTTC. It specifies CASRADRAAGGYTF.